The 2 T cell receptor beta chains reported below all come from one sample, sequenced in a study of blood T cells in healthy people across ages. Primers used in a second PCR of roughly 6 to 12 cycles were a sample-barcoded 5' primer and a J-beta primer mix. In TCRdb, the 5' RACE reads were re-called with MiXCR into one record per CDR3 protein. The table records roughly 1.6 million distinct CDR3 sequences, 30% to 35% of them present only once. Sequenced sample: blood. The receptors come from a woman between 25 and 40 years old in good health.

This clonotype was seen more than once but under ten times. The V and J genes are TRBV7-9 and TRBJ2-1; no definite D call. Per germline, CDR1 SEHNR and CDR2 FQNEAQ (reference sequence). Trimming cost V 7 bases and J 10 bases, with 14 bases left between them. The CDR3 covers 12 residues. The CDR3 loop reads CASTPALMEQFF. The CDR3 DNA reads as TGTGCCAGCACCCCCGCCCTGATGGAGCAGTTCTTC.

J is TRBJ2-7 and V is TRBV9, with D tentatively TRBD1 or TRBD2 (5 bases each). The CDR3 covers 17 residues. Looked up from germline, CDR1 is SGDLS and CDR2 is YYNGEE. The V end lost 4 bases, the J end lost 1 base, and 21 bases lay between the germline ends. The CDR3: CASSPREFRDGSYEQYF. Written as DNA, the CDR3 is TGTGCCAGCAGCCCCCGAGAGTTCCGGGACGGTTCCTACGAGCAGTACTTC.